This record concerns one T cell receptor beta chain sequence. This sample is drawn from a study of blood T cell repertoires in COVID-19. Germline V CDR1 and CDR2: MNHEY, SVGEGT. Trimming pared 5 bases from V and 5 bases from J, leaving 16 bases between. The CDR3 extends over 14 amino acids. As handled by the study authors: Amplification of reference gene primers provided the estimated nucleated cell counts. Libraries were prepared by immunoSEQ multiplex PCR; TCRdb keeps only in-frame clonotypes and omits some of them. D and trimming come from the DNA, and the V and J calls and clone size come from that table. Here the sample spans some 170,000 clones, roughly 84% being singletons. Living in about two dozen US areas, the participants were between about 18 and 100 years of age.

The origin of this receptor is a human donor with acute COVID-19. The donor label of this sample is uncertain. Sequencing was carried out using PBMCs or T cells enriched from blood (not recorded which). The chain joins TRBV6-2 or TRBV6-3 to TRBJ2-7; weak D call: TRBD1 (6 bases). The CDR3 is CASSNREPFNEQYF. In DNA form, the CDR3 reads TGTGCCAGCAGTAACAGGGAACCGTTTAACGAGCAGTACTTC.